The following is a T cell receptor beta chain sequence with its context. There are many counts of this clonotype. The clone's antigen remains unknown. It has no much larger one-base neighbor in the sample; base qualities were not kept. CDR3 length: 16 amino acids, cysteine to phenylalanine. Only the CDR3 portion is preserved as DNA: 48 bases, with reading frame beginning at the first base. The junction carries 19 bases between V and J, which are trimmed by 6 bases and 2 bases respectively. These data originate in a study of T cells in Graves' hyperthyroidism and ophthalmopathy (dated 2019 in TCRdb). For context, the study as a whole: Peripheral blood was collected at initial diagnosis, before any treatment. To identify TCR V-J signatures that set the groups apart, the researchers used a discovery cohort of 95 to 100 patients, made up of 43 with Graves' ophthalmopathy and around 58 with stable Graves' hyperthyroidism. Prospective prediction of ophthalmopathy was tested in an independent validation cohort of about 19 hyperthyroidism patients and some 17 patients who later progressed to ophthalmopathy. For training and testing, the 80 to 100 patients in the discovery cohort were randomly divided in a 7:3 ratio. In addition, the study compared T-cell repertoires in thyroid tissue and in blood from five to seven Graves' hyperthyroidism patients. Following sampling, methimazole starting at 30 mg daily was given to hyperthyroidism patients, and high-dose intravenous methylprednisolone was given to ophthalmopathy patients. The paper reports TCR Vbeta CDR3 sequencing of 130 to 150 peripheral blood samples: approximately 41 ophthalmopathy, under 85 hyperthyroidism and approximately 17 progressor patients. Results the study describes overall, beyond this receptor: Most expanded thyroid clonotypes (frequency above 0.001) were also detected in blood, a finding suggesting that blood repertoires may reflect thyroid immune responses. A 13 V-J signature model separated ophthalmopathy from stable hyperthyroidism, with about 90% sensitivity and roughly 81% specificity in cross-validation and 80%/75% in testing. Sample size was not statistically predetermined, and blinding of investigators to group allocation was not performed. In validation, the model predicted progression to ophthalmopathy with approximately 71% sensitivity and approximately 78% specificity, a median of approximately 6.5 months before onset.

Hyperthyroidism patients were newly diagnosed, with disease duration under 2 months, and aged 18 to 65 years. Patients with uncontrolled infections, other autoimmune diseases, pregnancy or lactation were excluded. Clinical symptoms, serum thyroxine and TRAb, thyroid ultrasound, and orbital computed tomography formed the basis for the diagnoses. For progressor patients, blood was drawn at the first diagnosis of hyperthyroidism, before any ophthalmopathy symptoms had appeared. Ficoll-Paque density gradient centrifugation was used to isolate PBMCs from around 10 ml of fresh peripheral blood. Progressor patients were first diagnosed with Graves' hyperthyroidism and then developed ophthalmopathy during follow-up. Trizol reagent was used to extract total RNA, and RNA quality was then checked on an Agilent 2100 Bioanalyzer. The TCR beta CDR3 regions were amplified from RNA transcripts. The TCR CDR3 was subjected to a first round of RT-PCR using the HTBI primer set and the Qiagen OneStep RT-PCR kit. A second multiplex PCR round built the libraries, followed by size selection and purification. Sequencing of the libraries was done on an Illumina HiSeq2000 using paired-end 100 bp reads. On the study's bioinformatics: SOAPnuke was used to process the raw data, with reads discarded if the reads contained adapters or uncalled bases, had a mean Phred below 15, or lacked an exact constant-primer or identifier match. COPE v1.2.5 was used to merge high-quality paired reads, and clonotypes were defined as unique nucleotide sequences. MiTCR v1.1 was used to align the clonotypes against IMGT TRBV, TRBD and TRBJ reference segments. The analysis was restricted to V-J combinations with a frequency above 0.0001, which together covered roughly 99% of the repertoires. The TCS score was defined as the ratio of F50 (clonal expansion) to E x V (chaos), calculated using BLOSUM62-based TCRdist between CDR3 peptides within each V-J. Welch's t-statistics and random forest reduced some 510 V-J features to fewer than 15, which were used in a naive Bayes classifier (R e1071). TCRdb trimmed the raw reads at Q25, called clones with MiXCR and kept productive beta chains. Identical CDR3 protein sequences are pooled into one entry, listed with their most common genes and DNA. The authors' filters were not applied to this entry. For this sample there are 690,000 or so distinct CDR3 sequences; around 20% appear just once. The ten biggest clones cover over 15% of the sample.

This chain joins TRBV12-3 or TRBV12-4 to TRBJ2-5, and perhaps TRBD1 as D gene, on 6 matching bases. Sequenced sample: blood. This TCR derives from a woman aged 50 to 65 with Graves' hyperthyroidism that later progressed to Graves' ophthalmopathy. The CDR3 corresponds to CASRTQGLGVQETQYF. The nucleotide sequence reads TGTGCCAGCAGAACACAGGGCCTGGGCGTGCAAGAGACCCAGTACTTC.